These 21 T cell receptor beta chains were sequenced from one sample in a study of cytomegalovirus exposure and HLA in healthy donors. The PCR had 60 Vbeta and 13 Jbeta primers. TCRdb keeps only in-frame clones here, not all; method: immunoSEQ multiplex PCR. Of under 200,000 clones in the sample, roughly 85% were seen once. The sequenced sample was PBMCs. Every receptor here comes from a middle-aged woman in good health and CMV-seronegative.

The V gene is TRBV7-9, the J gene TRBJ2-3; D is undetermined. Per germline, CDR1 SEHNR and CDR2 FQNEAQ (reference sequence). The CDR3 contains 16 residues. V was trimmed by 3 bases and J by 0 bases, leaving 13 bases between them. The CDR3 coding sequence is TGTGCCAGCAGCTTTGTAACGACTCTTAGCACAGATACGCAGTATTTT. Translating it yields CASSFVTTLSTDTQYF.

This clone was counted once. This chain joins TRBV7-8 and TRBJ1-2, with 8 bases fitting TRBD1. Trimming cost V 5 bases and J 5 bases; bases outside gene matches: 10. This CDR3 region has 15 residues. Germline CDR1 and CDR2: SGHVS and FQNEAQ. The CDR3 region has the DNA TGTGCCAGCAGCGCCCGATCCGGGACAGGATATGGCTACACCTTC. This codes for CASSARSGTGYGYTF.

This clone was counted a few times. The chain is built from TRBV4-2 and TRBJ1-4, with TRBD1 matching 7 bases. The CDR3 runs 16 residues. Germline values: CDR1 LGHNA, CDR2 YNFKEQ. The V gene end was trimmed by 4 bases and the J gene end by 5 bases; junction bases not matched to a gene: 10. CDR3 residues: CASSPRVGQMNEKLFF. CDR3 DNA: TGTGCCAGCAGCCCGAGGGTGGGACAGATGAATGAAAAACTGTTTTTT.

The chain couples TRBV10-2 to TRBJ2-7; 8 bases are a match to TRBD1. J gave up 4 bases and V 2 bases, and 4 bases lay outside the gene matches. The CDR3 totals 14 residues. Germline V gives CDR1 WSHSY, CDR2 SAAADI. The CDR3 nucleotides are TGCGCCAGCAGTGAGGGACAGGGCGTTTACGAGCAGTACTTC. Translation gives CASSEGQGVYEQYF.

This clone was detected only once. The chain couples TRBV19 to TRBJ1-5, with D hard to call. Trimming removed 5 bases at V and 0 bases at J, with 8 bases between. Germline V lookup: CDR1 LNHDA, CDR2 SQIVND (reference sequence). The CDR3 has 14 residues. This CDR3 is CASSHSGSNQPQHF. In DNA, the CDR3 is TGTGCCAGTAGTCACTCAGGTAGCAATCAGCCCCAGCATTTT.

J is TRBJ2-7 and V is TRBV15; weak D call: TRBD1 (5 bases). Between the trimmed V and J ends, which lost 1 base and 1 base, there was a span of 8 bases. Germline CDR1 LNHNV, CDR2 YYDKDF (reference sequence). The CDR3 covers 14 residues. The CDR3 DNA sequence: TGTGCCACCAGCAGAGGACAGCTATCCTACGAGCAGTACTTC. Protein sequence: CATSRGQLSYEQYF.

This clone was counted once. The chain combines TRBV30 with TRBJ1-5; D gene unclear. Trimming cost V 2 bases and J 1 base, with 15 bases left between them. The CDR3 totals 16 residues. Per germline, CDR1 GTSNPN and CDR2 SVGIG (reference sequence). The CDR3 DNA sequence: TGTGCCTGGAGTATACAGTATGGTGGCAGCAATCAGCCCCAGCATTTT. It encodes CAWSIQYGGSNQPQHF. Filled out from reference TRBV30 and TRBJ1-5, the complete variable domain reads SQTIHQWPATLVQPVGSPLSLECTVEGTSNPNLYWYRQAAGRGLQLLFYSVGIGQISSEVPQNLSASRPQDRQFILSSKKLLLSDSGFYLCAWSIQYGGSNQPQHFGDGTRLSIL.

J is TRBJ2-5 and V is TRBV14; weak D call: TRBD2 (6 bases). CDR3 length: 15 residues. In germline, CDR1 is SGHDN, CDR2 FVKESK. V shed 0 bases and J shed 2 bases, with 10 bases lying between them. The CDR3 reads CASSQEEGQQETQYF. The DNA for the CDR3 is TGTGCCAGCAGCCAAGAGGAGGGTCAACAAGAGACCCAGTACTTC. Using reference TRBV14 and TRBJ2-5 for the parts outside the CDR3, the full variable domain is EAGVTQFPSHSVIEKGQTVTLRCDPISGHDNLYWYRRVMGKEIKFLLHFVKESKQDESGMPNNRFLAERTGGTYSTLKVQPAELEDSGVYFCASSQEEGQQETQYFGPGTRLLVL.

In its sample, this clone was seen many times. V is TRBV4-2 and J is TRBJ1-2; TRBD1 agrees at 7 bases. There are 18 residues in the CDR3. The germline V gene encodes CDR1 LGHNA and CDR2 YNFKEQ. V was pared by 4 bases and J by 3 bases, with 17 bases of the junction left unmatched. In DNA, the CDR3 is TGTGCCAGCAGCCCACCGGGACAGAGAGCCTTTTTAGACTATGGCTACACCTTC. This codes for CASSPPGQRAFLDYGYTF.

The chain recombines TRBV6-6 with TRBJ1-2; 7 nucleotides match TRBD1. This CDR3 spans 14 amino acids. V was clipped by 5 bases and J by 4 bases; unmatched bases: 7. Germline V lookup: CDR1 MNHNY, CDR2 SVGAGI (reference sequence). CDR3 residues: CASSPGGQSYGYTF. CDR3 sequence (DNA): TGTGCCAGCAGTCCAGGGGGACAGAGCTATGGCTACACCTTC.

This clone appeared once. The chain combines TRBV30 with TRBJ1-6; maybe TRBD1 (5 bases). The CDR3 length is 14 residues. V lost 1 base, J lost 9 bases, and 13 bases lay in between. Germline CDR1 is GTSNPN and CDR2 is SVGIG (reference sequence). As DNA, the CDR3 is TGTGCCTGGAGTGGTGACAGTCTGAGTTCACCCCTCCACTTT. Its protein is CAWSGDSLSSPLHF.

This CDR3 is CASSTRDRLYGYTF. CDR3 sequence (DNA): TGTGCCAGTAGCACCCGGGACAGGCTCTATGGCTACACCTTC. The V gene is TRBV19, the J gene TRBJ1-2; 8 nucleotides agree with TRBD1. V lost 6 bases to trimming and J lost 4 bases; unmatched junction nucleotides: 7. Germline V CDR1 and CDR2: LNHDA, SQIVND (reference sequence). The CDR3 has 14 residues.

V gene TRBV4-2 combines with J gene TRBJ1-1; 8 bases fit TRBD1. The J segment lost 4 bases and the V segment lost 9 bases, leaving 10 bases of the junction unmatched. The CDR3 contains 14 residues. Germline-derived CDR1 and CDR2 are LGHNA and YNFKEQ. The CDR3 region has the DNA TGTGCCAGTGTAGCCGGACAGGGCGGCACTGAAGCTTTCTTT. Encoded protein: CASVAGQGGTEAFF.

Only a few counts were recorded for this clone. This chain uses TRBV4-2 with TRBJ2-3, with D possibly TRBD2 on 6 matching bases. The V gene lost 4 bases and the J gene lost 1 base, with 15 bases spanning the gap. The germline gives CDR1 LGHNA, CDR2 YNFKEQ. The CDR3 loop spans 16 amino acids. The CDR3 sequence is CASSLLEGEGTDTQYF. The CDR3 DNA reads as TGTGCCAGCAGCCTTCTGGAAGGGGAGGGCACAGATACGCAGTATTTT.

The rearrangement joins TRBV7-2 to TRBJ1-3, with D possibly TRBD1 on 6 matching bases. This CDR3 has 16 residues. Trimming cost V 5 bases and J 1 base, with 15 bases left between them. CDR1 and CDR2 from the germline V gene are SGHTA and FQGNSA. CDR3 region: CASSPVGRGSGNTIYF. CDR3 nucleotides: TGTGCCAGCAGCCCCGTAGGCAGGGGATCTGGAAACACCATATATTTT.

For the CDR3, the DNA is TGTGCCAGCAGTTACCTAAGGGGGGAGCAGTTCTTC. Its translation is CASSYLRGEQFF. The rearrangement links TRBV28 to TRBJ2-1; possibly TRBD1 for D (6 bases). V was clipped by 4 bases and J by 10 bases, with 11 bases between them. CDR1 and CDR2 (germline): MDHEN, SYDVKM. The CDR3 is 12 residues long.

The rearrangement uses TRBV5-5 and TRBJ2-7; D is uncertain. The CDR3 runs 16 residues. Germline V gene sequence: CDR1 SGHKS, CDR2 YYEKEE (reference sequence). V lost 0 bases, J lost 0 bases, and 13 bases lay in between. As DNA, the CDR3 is TGTGCCAGCAGCTTGGCCGAAGACAAGATCTCCTACGAGCAGTACTTC. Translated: CASSLAEDKISYEQYF. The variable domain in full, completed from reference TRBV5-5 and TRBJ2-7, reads DAGVTQSPTHLIKTRGQQVTLRCSPISGHKSVSWYQQVLGQGPQFIFQYYEKEERGRGNFPDRFSARQFPNYSSELNVNALLLGDSALYLCASSLAEDKISYEQYFGPGTRLTVT.

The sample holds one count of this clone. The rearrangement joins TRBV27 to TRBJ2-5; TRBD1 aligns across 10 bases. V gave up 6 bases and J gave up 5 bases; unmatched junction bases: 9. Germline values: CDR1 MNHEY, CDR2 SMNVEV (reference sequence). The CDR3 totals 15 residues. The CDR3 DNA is TGTGCCAGCAGCGAAGACAGGGGGCGCGGGGAGACCCAGTACTTC. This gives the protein CASSEDRGRGETQYF.

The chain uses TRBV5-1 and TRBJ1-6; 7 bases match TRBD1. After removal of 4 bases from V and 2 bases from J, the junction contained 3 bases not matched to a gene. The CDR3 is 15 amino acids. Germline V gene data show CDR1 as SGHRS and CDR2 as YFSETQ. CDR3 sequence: CASSGDRAYNSPLHF. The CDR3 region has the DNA TGCGCCAGCAGCGGTGACAGGGCCTATAATTCACCCCTCCACTTT.

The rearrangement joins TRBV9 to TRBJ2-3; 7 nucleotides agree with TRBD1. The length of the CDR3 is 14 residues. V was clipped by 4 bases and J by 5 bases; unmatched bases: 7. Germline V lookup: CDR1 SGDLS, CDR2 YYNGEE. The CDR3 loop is CASSYEGAIDTQYF. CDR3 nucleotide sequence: TGTGCCAGCAGCTACGAGGGGGCTATAGATACGCAGTATTTT. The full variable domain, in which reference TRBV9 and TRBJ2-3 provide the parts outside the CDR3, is DSGVTQTPKHLITATGQRVTLRCSPRSGDLSVYWYQQSLDQGLQFLIQYYNGEERAKGNILERFSAQQFPDLHSELNLSSLELGDSALYFCASSYEGAIDTQYFGPGTRLTVL.

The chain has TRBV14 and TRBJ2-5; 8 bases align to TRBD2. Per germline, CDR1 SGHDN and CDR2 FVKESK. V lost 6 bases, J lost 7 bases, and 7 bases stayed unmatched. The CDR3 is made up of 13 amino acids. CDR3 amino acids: CASSEGLEGTQYF. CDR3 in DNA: TGTGCCAGCAGTGAGGGACTAGAAGGGACCCAGTACTTC.